The 3 T cell receptor beta chains below all came from one sample that was sequenced in a study of cytomegalovirus exposure and HLA in healthy donors (dated by TCRdb to between 2016 and 2019). The method was the immunoSEQ multiplex PCR assay. For the multiplex PCR, a mixture combining 60 forward primers for TCR Vbeta segments and 13 reverse primers for TCR Jbeta segments was used. The table was pulled from immuneACCESS by TCRdb, which kept in-frame rearrangements only. Such tables lose some clones; where checked, under half of the loss comes from unresolved V genes, and the rest has no known cause. For this sample the table gives around 150,000 clones, of which about 79% were detected only once. Over 12% of the sample lies in the top ten. The sequenced sample was PBMCs. The receptors here all came from a man aged 50 or older in good health and CMV-seropositive.

This clone was recorded a few times. This rearrangement joins TRBV7-6 to TRBJ2-1; D possibly corresponds to TRBD2 (7 bases). The germline CDR1 and CDR2 sequences are SGHVS and FNYEAQ. The V end was cut by 5 bases, the J end by 0 bases, with 14 bases between. The CDR3 totals 16 residues. The CDR3 is CASSPPRGASYNEQFF. CDR3 bases: TGTGCCAGCAGCCCCCCTCGGGGGGCCTCCTACAATGAGCAGTTCTTC.

The chain uses TRBV28 and TRBJ1-5; 7 bases are shared with TRBD1. The ends lost 7 bases at V and 2 bases at J; junction bases unmatched: 8. The CDR3 loop spans 15 amino acids. Germline V gives CDR1 MDHEN, CDR2 SYDVKM. The CDR3, as DNA: TGTGCCAGCATTAGACAGGGTGGTCGCAATCAGCCCCAGCATTTT. Protein: CASIRQGGRNQPQHF.

The rearrangement links TRBV6-6 to TRBJ1-2; D unresolved. CDR3 length: 11 amino acids. Germline CDR1 is MNHNY and CDR2 is SVGAGI (reference sequence). The V end lost 0 bases, the J end lost 7 bases, and 3 bases lay between the germline ends. CDR3 region: CASSYSSGYTF. The CDR3, as DNA: TGTGCCAGCAGTTACTCCTCTGGCTACACCTTC.